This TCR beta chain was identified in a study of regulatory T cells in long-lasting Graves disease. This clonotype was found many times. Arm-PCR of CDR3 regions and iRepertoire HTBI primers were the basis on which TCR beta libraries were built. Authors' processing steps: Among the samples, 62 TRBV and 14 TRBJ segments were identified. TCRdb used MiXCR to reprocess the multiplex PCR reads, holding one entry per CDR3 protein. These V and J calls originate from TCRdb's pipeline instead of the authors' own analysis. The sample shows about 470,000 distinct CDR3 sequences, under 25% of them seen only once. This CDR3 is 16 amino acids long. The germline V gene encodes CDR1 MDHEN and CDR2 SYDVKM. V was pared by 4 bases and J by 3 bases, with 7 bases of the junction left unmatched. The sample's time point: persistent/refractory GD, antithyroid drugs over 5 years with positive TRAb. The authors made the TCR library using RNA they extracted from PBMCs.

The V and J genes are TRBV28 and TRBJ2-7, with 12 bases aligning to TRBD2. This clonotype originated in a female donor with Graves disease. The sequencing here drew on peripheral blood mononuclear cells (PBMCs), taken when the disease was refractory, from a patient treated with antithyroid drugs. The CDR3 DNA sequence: TGTGCCAGCAGTTGGGGACTAGCGGGTATTTACTACGAGCAGTACTTC. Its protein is CASSWGLAGIYYEQYF.